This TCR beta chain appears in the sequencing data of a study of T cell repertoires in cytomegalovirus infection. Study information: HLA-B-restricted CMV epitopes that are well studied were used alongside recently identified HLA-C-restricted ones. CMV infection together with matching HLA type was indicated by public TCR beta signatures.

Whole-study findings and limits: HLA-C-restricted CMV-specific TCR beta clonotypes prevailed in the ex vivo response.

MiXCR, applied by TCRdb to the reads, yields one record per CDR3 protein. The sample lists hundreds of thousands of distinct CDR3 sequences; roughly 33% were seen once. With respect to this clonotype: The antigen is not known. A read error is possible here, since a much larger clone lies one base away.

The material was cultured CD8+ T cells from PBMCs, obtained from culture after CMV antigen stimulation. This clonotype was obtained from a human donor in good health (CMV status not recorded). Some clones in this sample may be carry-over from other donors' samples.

The CDR3 nucleotides are TGTGCCAGCAGCTCCCCCAGACAGGGACTCCCTTCTGGGACCAACGTCCTGACTTTC. Its protein is CASSSPRQGLPSGTNVLTF. The V gene is TRBV7-9, the J gene TRBJ2-6, with D perhaps TRBD1 (7 bases). Germline V gene data show CDR1 as SEHNR and CDR2 as FQNEAQ (reference sequence). The CDR3 extends over 19 amino acids.